This passage covers 26 T cell receptor beta chains from one sample sequenced in a study of regulatory T cells in long-lasting Graves disease. Specified time point: newly diagnosed GD, antithyroid drugs for less than 3 months. The TCR library was prepared using RNA isolated from PBMCs. The authors built TCR beta libraries using iRepertoire HTBI primers and Arm-PCR of CDR3 regions. TCRdb re-called the multiplex PCR reads with MiXCR, one entry per CDR3 protein. The sample yields 550,000 to 700,000 distinct CDR3 sequences, around 15% seen once. The sample was also linked to a second study, of T cells in Graves' hyperthyroidism and ophthalmopathy.

The sequencing here drew on peripheral blood mononuclear cells (PBMCs), taken at new diagnosis, from a patient treated with antithyroid drugs. The receptor set was obtained from a man younger than 35 with Graves disease.

This clonotype was counted ten times or more. The chain employs TRBV12-3 or TRBV12-4 and TRBJ2-1, with 7 bases identical to TRBD2. V gave up 6 bases and J gave up 6 bases; unmatched junction bases: 14. The CDR3 is made up of 16 amino acids. For the CDR3, the DNA is TGTGCCAGCAGCCGCCCCACTAGCGCCCCACTCAATGAGCAGTTCTTC. Translated, it gives CASSRPTSAPLNEQFF.

This clonotype was seen a few times. A junction end diverges from the germline sequence, so it may reflect a read error. The J gene is TRBJ2-3, the V gene TRBV7-7; a weak D match, TRBD2 (6 bases). Near its end, the DNA agrees better with TRBJ2-5, so the J call may be wrong. This CDR3 contains 12 residues. Germline V gene lookup returns CDR1 SSHAT and CDR2 FNYEAQ (reference sequence). The CDR3 DNA reads as TGTGCTAGCAGCTTAGCGGCGGAGACCCAGTACTTC. Encoded protein: CASSLAAETQYF.

Worth noting for this clonotype: Given a much more abundant clone one base away, this may be a read error. The gene calls are TRBV3-1 and TRBJ2-7; 8 bases agree with TRBD1. Germline CDR1 reads LGHDT; CDR2 reads YNNKEL (reference sequence). The V segment lost 1 base and the J segment 5 bases; nucleotides outside the gene matches: 7. This CDR3 contains 15 residues. The CDR3 DNA is TGTGCCAGCAGCCAAGGGGAGACAGGGGTGGACGAGCAGTACTTC. Amino acids: CASSQGETGVDEQYF.

This clonotype was counted between two and nine times. CDR3 nucleotides: TGTGCCAGTAGTATCTACGGGCTCGGCTACACCTTC. Protein: CASSIYGLGYTF. The rearrangement joins TRBV19 to TRBJ1-2; D gene ambiguous. The CDR3 is made up of 12 amino acids. Per germline, CDR1 LNHDA and CDR2 SQIVND (reference sequence). Deletions cut 3 bases from V and 8 bases from J, with 10 bases between.

V usage is TRBV9 and J usage is TRBJ2-3, with TRBD2 matching over 7 bases. Trimming took 4 bases from V and 2 from J; bases not matched to a gene: 7. CDR3 length: 15 amino acids. The germline V gene has CDR1 SGDLS and CDR2 YYNGEE. The CDR3 nucleotides are TGTGCCAGCAGCCCTTGGACTAGATCCACAGATACGCAGTATTTT. This translates into CASSPWTRSTDTQYF.

This clonotype was seen ten or more times. V gene TRBV15 combines with J gene TRBJ2-3; 12 bases map to TRBD2. This CDR3 contains 21 residues. Germline trimming cut 0 bases from V and 2 bases from J; bases unmatched to any gene: 15. Germline V gives CDR1 LNHNV, CDR2 YYDKDF (reference sequence). The CDR3 loop reads CATSREVTSGRTPIDTDTQYF. CDR3 in DNA: TGTGCCACCAGCAGAGAGGTTACTAGCGGGAGGACCCCCATCGACACAGATACGCAGTATTTT.

This clonotype was recorded a few times. V is TRBV15 and J is TRBJ2-7; TRBD2 is a possible D gene (5 bases). The CDR3 runs to 16 residues. The germline V gene has CDR1 LNHNV and CDR2 YYDKDF (reference sequence). V lost 0 bases to trimming and J lost 0 bases, with 12 bases between them. The CDR3 loop is CATSRDLADASYEQYF. CDR3 coding DNA: TGTGCCACCAGCAGAGATCTAGCAGACGCCTCCTACGAGCAGTACTTC. The full variable domain, in which reference TRBV15 and TRBJ2-7 provide the parts outside the CDR3, is DAMVIQNPRYQVTQFGKPVTLSCSQTLNHNVMYWYQQKSSQAPKLLFHYYDKDFNNEADTPDNFQSRRPNTSFCFLDIRSPGLGDTAMYLCATSRDLADASYEQYFGPGTRLTVT.

This chain connects TRBV10-3 to TRBJ1-2; weak D call: TRBD1 (5 bases). CDR3 length: 14 amino acids. Trimming shortened V by 10 bases and J by 4 bases, and 19 bases separated the two germline ends. From germline, CDR1 is ENHRY and CDR2 SYGVKD. This CDR3 is CASLKRGSPYGYTF. The CDR3, as DNA: TGTGCCAGTCTAAAGCGGGGGAGTCCCTATGGCTACACCTTC.

V usage is TRBV4-1 and J usage is TRBJ2-7; D not resolved. CDR3 size: 14 residues. The germline V and J ends were trimmed by 0 bases and 3 bases, with 9 bases remaining between them. CDR1 and CDR2 (germline): MGHRA, YSYEKL. Here the CDR3 DNA reads TGCGCCAGCAGCCAAGATTGGCGGTTCTACGAGCAGTACTTC. Protein product: CASSQDWRFYEQYF.

This clonotype occurred many times. V gene TRBV29-1 combines with J gene TRBJ2-7, with D perhaps TRBD1 or TRBD2 (5 bases each). The V end was cut by 6 bases, the J end by 3 bases, with 12 bases between. This CDR3 is built from 12 residues. Germline lookup yields CDR1 SQVTM and CDR2 ANQGSEA. This CDR3 is CSVPGPYYEQYF. The CDR3 DNA sequence: TGCAGCGTCCCGGGACCCTACTACGAGCAGTACTTC.

This sequence joins TRBV29-1 and TRBJ2-7; 9 nucleotides agree with TRBD2. This CDR3 is built from 17 residues. Germline CDR1 is SQVTM and CDR2 is ANQGSEA. V was clipped by 4 bases and J by 5 bases; unmatched bases: 18. CDR3 DNA: TGCAGCGTTGGGCATCTCCCGAATAGCGGGAGTAGCCACGAGCAGTACTTC. Its protein product is CSVGHLPNSGSSHEQYF.

This clonotype was counted between two and nine times. The V call is TRBV4-1, the J call TRBJ2-2, with D perhaps matching TRBD2 (5 bases). Germline CDR1 reads MGHRA; CDR2 reads YSYEKL. Trimming took off 1 base at V and 6 bases at J, with 21 bases between the two ends. This CDR3 spans 18 amino acids. The CDR3 DNA reads as TGCGCCAGCAGCCAAGGGGATAGCGACCATTCCGAACCCGGGGAGCTGTTTTTT. This gives the protein CASSQGDSDHSEPGELFF.

The V call is TRBV12-3 or TRBV12-4, the J call TRBJ2-7; TRBD1 matches 7 bases. The CDR3 covers 15 residues. Germline trimming cut 5 bases from V and 2 bases from J; bases unmatched to any gene: 9. Here the CDR3 DNA reads TGTGCCAGCAGTCCACGGGACAGCGGCCCCTACGAGCAGTACTTC. It is translated as CASSPRDSGPYEQYF.

In regard to this clonotype: A much larger clone lies one base from this, so it may be a read error. The chain combines TRBV6-1 with TRBJ1-5; 8 nucleotides agree with TRBD1. Unmatched junction bases numbered 9, after V lost 8 bases and J lost 0 bases. This CDR3 has 16 residues. Germline lookup yields CDR1 MNHNS and CDR2 SASEGT. Written as DNA, the CDR3 is TGTGCCAGCGGTGGACAGGGCGGCTATAGCAATCAGCCCCAGCATTTT. Its translation is CASGGQGGYSNQPQHF.

This clonotype was recorded many times. The chain carries TRBV28 and TRBJ1-1; D is possibly TRBD1 (6 bases). CDR3 length equals 15 residues. The ends were cut back, 6 bases at V and 5 bases at J, with 19 bases in the middle. Per germline, CDR1 MDHEN and CDR2 SYDVKM. The CDR3, as DNA: TGTGCCAGCAGCCACCCGAGAGGGGGGGATACTGAAGCTTTCTTT. This translates into CASSHPRGGDTEAFF.

This clonotype appeared many times. V gene TRBV27 combines with J gene TRBJ2-3, with D possibly called TRBD1 or TRBD2 (5 bases each). The CDR3 has 17 residues. V was trimmed by 9 bases and J by 0 bases, leaving 22 bases between them. Germline loops: CDR1 MNHEY, CDR2 SMNVEV (reference sequence). CDR3 sequence (DNA): TGTGCCAGTCATCGCCTCGGGACGCCAGTAAGCACAGATACGCAGTATTTT. This translates into CASHRLGTPVSTDTQYF.

This clonotype appeared a few times. The gene calls are TRBV10-3 and TRBJ2-1; possibly TRBD2 for D (6 bases). CDR1 ENHRY and CDR2 SYGVKD come from the germline V gene. The CDR3 is made up of 12 amino acids. V lost 3 bases and J lost 9, with 9 bases in between. Here the CDR3 reads CAISDGGSEQFF. The CDR3 nucleotides are TGTGCCATCAGTGATGGAGGGTCTGAGCAGTTCTTC.

This clonotype was seen ten or more times. The rearrangement uses TRBV30 and TRBJ2-3; no firm D call. The germline gives CDR1 GTSNPN, CDR2 SVGIG (reference sequence). The CDR3 consists of 15 residues. Trimming left V 0 bases short and J 2 bases short, with 12 bases between. In DNA form, the CDR3 reads TGTGCCTGGAGTGTACAAGGTGCCTACACAGATACGCAGTATTTT. Protein: CAWSVQGAYTDTQYF.

This CDR3 reads CASSDPGTGVGEKLFF. The CDR3 DNA reads TGTGCCAGTAGTGACCCCGGGACAGGGGTCGGTGAAAAACTGTTTTTT. The chain has TRBV19 and TRBJ1-4; TRBD1 matches at 10 bases. The CDR3 totals 16 residues. Trimming at V came to 5 bases and at J to 7 bases, leaving 10 bases not matched to a gene. Germline CDR1 is LNHDA and CDR2 is SQIVND (reference sequence). Complete variable domain (other parts from reference TRBV19 and TRBJ1-4): DGGITQSPKYLFRKEGQNVTLSCEQNLNHDAMYWYRQDPGQGLRLIYYSQIVNDFQKGDIAEGYSVSREKKESFPLTVTSAQKNPTAFYLCASSDPGTGVGEKLFFGSGTQLSVL.

There are many counts of this clonotype. The chain has TRBV6-1 and TRBJ2-1; 10 nucleotides line up with TRBD2. Germline V gene data show CDR1 as MNHNS and CDR2 as SASEGT. The trim removed 6 bases at V and 8 bases at J, leaving 10 bases unmatched. The CDR3 loop spans 15 amino acids. In DNA, the CDR3 is TGTGCCAGCAGCCATTGGGCTAGCGGGAGCCATGAGCAGTTCTTC. Translation gives CASSHWASGSHEQFF.

The chain links TRBV20-1 to TRBJ2-5; D may match TRBD1 or TRBD2 (5 bases each). The DNA end is a closer match to TRBJ2-1, so the J assignment may be wrong. Germline CDR1 reads DFQATT; CDR2 reads SNEGSKA (reference sequence). The CDR3 extends over 13 amino acids. The CDR3 is CSAGRDLNNEQFF. The CDR3 DNA sequence: TGCAGTGCCGGCCGGGACCTCAACAATGAGCAGTTCTTC.

The chain uses TRBV7-9 and TRBJ2-3; 13 bases are shared with TRBD2. The CDR3 is 16 amino acids. V was clipped by 0 bases and J by 4 bases; unmatched bases: 1. The germline gives CDR1 SEHNR, CDR2 FQNEAQ (reference sequence). The CDR3 region has the DNA TGTGCCAGCAGCTTAGCAGGACTAGCGGGAGCAGATACGCAGTATTTT. The encoded protein is CASSLAGLAGADTQYF. The entire variable domain, with the rest obtained from reference TRBV7-9 and TRBJ2-3, is as follows: DTGVSQNPRHKITKRGQNVTFRCDPISEHNRLYWYRQTLGQGPEFLTYFQNEAQLEKSRLLSDRFSAERPKGSFSTLEIQRTEQGDSAMYLCASSLAGLAGADTQYFGPGTRLTVL.

In this sample, this clonotype turned up a few times. The chain links TRBV4-1 to TRBJ2-7; D is unclear. The V end was cut by 4 bases, the J end by 3 bases, with 10 bases between. Germline V gene sequence: CDR1 MGHRA, CDR2 YSYEKL. The CDR3 spans 13 residues. CDR3 bases: TGCGCCAGCAGCCCGTCTCCGAACTACGAGCAGTACTTC. It specifies CASSPSPNYEQYF.

This clonotype was counted a few times. This chain joins TRBV6-1 and TRBJ1-1, with D possibly matching TRBD1 (6 bases). Germline V CDR1 and CDR2: MNHNS, SASEGT. The CDR3 covers 12 residues. V lost 7 bases and J lost 6, with 12 bases in between. CDR3 residues: CASITGSSEAFF. The CDR3 DNA reads TGTGCCAGCATCACAGGGTCTTCTGAAGCTTTCTTT.

This clonotype came up a few times. The rearrangement joins TRBV29-1 to TRBJ2-1; 8 bases agree with TRBD2. Looked up from germline, CDR1 is SQVTM and CDR2 is ANQGSEA. The V segment lost 2 bases and the J segment 9 bases; nucleotides outside the gene matches: 9. This CDR3 region has 14 residues. In nucleotides, the CDR3 is TGCAGCGTTGAAAGTCTAGCGGGCGTGGCTGAGCAGTTCTTC. Translating it yields CSVESLAGVAEQFF.

On this clonotype itself: This CDR3 is missing its conserved last phenylalanine or tryptophan, likely due to a read error. V usage is TRBV19 and J usage is TRBJ2-1; 8 nucleotides line up with TRBD2. Germline values: CDR1 LNHDA, CDR2 SQIVND (reference sequence). V lost 1 base and J lost 7; bases outside the gene matches: 6. This CDR3 is built from 15 residues. The CDR3: CASSIGAGVANEQFL. The CDR3, as DNA: TGTGCCAGTAGTATAGGAGCGGGAGTGGCTAATGAGCAGTTCCTC.